Listed below are T cell receptor beta chains from one sample, sequenced in a study of T cell repertoires in cytomegalovirus infection. No antigens are known for them. TCRdb re-called the reads with MiXCR, one entry per CDR3 protein. This table has about 890,000 distinct CDR3 sequences, around 32% appearing once. Sample: cultured CD8+ T cells from PBMCs, taken from culture after CMV antigen stimulation. Receptors originate from a human donor in good health (CMV status not recorded). Some clones in this sample may be carry-over from other donors' samples. CDR3s include the opening cysteine and the closing phenylalanine or tryptophan. The D gene is left open where the match is weak. Rows give clone size only sometimes, using once, few, many, or a class for an expanded clone.

TRBJ2-7 TRBV9 - - TGTGCCAGCAGCGTAGGGTCTGGGGGCTACGAGCAGTACTTC CASSVGSGGYEQYF
TRBJ2-7 TRBV5-6 - - TGTGCCAGCAGCTTGGCGGCCGCCAGAGAGCAGTACTTC CASSLAAAREQYF
TRBJ2-1 TRBV4-3 - - TGCGCCAGCAGCCAAGAGATCGGCTTCAATGAGCAGTTCTTC CASSQEIGFNEQFF
TRBJ1-1 TRBV10-3 - - TGTGCCATCAGTGAGTCGATAGGCGCGAACACTGAAGCTTTCTTT CAISESIGANTEAFF
TRBJ2-4 TRBV7-6 TRBD2 few TGTGCCAGCAGCCCGACTAGCGGGGGGCCTCTAGCCAAAAACATTCAGTACTTC CASSPTSGGPLAKNIQYF
TRBJ2-5 TRBV9 TRBD2 few TGTGCCAGCAGTATTAGCGGGGCGGCCCAAGAGACCCAGTACTTC CASSISGAAQETQYF
TRBJ1-6 TRBV20-1 TRBD1 - TGCAGTGCCGTCGACAGGGACTCCCTCTCTGTAGTGTTT CSAVDRDSLSVVF
TRBJ2-1 TRBV6-6 TRBD1 few TGTGCCAGCACCTACCGGGACAGGCCTGATAATGAGCAGTTCTTC CASTYRDRPDNEQFF
TRBJ1-1 TRBV5-1 - - TGCGCCAGCAGCTTGGGTTGGGTAGCTTTCTTT CASSLGWVAFF
TRBJ2-2 TRBV5-1 - - TGCGCCAGCAGCTCCAATCCGGACTGGGTCGGGGAGCTGTTTTTT CASSSNPDWVGELFF
TRBJ1-4 TRBV4-3 TRBD1 - TGCGCCAGCAGCCGGGACAGGGGGAATGAAAAACTGTTTTTT CASSRDRGNEKLFF
TRBJ1-5 TRBV6-5 - - TGTGCCAGCAGTTACTCGTCAGGGAACAATCAGCCCCAGCATTTT CASSYSSGNNQPQHF
TRBJ1-3 TRBV6-5 - - TGTGCCAGCAGTTACGGAGGGGAGACTGGAAACACCATATATTTT CASSYGGETGNTIYF
TRBJ1-5 TRBV27 - - TGTGCCAGCAGTTTAAAGGCCCTTGGGTGGCCCCAGCATTTT CASSLKALGWPQHF
TRBJ2-3 TRBV7-9 - few TGTGCCAGCAGCGGGGGACGGCTCCGAGATACGCAGTATTTT CASSGGRLRDTQYF
TRBJ2-7 TRBV19 - few TGTGCCAGTAGTATGAGAGGCGGATACTCCTACGAGCAGTACTTC CASSMRGGYSYEQYF
TRBJ1-5 TRBV28 - - TGTGCCAGCCAGACACCGTATAGCAATCAGCCCCAGCATTTT CASQTPYSNQPQHF
TRBJ1-1 TRBV7-9 TRBD1 few TGTGCCAGCAGCCCTTTTAGACAGGGGGCTACTGAAGCTTTCTTT CASSPFRQGATEAFF
TRBJ2-1 TRBV5-1 TRBD2 - TGCGCCAGCAGAATGACTAGCGGGGGCACTTACAATGAGCAGTTCTTC CASRMTSGGTYNEQFF
TRBJ2-1 TRBV25-1 TRBD2 once TGTGCCAGCAGTGAATTCGGTAGCGGGGATGAGCAGTTCTTC CASSEFGSGDEQFF
TRBJ2-5 TRBV6-6 - few TGTGCCAGCAGTCTTCCGGGACGAACAGGAGAGACCCAGTACTTC CASSLPGRTGETQYF
TRBJ2-3 TRBV2 - - TGTGCCAGCAGTGCGAGGACAGCGTCGATCACAGATACGCAGTATTTT CASSARTASITDTQYF
TRBJ1-4 TRBV6-6 TRBD1 few TGTGCCAGCAGTTCACCTCCGGGACAGGGGGTTACTAATGAAAAACTGTTTTTT CASSSPPGQGVTNEKLFF
TRBJ2-1 TRBV29-1 - - TGCAGCGTCCCCCAGCCGGAGGCCTACAATGAGCAGTTCTTC CSVPQPEAYNEQFF
TRBJ1-5 TRBV7-6 TRBD1 few TGTGCCAGCAGCTTAGGACAGGGGGCGGGTCAGCCCCAGCATTTT CASSLGQGAGQPQHF
TRBJ2-1 TRBV7-2 - many TGTGCCAGCAGCTTAGTGCAGTACAATGAGCAGTTCTTC CASSLVQYNEQFF
TRBJ2-3 TRBV6-5 TRBD2 - TGTGCCAGCAGTGTCAGCCCCCTACTAAGCGGGAGTGAAGATACGCAGTATTTT CASSVSPLLSGSEDTQYF
TRBJ2-2 TRBV27 - - TGTGCCAGTAGTCCCGCGATGGTAGGGGGAGTCGCCGGGGAGCTGTTTTTT CASSPAMVGGVAGELFF
TRBJ1-1 TRBV7-2 - many TGTGCCAGCAGCTTAGTGTCGGGCAACACTGAAGCTTTCTTT CASSLVSGNTEAFF
TRBJ1-2 TRBV6-2/TRBV6-3 - few TGTGCCAGCAGTTACTCGGCACAGGGAGCGTACTATGGCTACACCTTC CASSYSAQGAYYGYTF
TRBJ2-7 TRBV7-6 - - TGTGCCAGCAGCCGTGACCCGCGGATGGTGTACTTC CASSRDPRMVYF
TRBJ2-2 TRBV24-1 - - TGTGCCACCAGTCGGCGAGGGGAAGGAACCGGGGAGCTGTTTTTT CATSRRGEGTGELFF
TRBJ2-1 TRBV27 - - TGTGCCAGCAGTTTTATGGGGGCGAACAGTGAGCAGTTCTTC CASSFMGANSEQFF
TRBJ2-6 TRBV7-6 TRBD1 - TGTGCCAGCAGCTGGGCTCGGACAGGTCCAGCTGGGGCCAACGTCCTGACTTTC CASSWARTGPAGANVLTF
TRBJ2-1 TRBV12-3/TRBV12-4 - many TGTGCCAGCAGTTTTGACAGCTCCTACAATGAGCAGTTCTTC CASSFDSSYNEQFF
TRBJ1-1 TRBV6-5 TRBD1 - TGTGCCAGCAGTTACACTACAGGGGGTGAAACTGAAGCTTTCTTT CASSYTTGGETEAFF
TRBJ2-3 TRBV15 TRBD1 - TGTGCCACCAGCAGGGACAGGTTCACAGATACGCAGTATTTT CATSRDRFTDTQYF
TRBJ2-7 TRBV12-3/TRBV12-4 - few TGTGCCAGCAGTCCAGGCCGACACCAGGAGCAAAGACTGTACGAGCAGTACTTC CASSPGRHQEQRLYEQYF
TRBJ1-1 TRBV9 - - TGTGCCAGCAGCCCCCGTTTGGACAGAGAAGCTTTCTTT CASSPRLDREAFF
TRBJ1-1 TRBV7-9 TRBD1 few TGTGCCAGCAGCTTTACAGGGGTTGAAGCTTTCTTT CASSFTGVEAFF
TRBJ2-2 TRBV27 TRBD1 - TGTGCCAGCAGTACACAGGGGAGTAACACCAGGGAGCTGTTTTTT CASSTQGSNTRELFF
TRBJ1-1 TRBV15 TRBD1 many TGTGCCACCAGCTTAGGACAGGGGGAATTACCAATGAACACTGAAGCTTTCTTT CATSLGQGELPMNTEAFF
TRBJ1-2 TRBV7-6 TRBD1 - TGTGCCAGCAGCGGGACAGGGGCTAACGGCTACACCTTC CASSGTGANGYTF
TRBJ2-5 TRBV7-4 TRBD2 - TGTGCCAGCAGCTTATCAGAGCTAGCGGGAAAAGAGTCCCAGTACTTC CASSLSELAGKESQYF
TRBJ1-3 TRBV15 - - TGTGCCACCAGCAGAGATGTGGGAGCTGGAAACACCATATATTTT CATSRDVGAGNTIYF
TRBJ1-2 TRBV20-1 TRBD1 - TGCAGTGCTAGATACCGGGACAGGGAAGGAAATGGCTACACCTTC CSARYRDREGNGYTF
TRBJ2-1 TRBV28 TRBD1 few TGTGCCAGCAGGTTGGGACAGGGGTTGAATGAGCAGTTCTTC CASRLGQGLNEQFF
TRBJ1-1 TRBV10-3 - - TGTGCCATCAGTGTTTCAGGGGCGGCCGGGGGTGAAGCTTTCTTT CAISVSGAAGGEAFF
TRBJ1-2 TRBV6-5 TRBD1 few TGTGCCAGCAGTTACGTTCTACTGGACAGGGAAGATGGCTACACCTTC CASSYVLLDREDGYTF
TRBJ2-4 TRBV5-6 TRBD1 - TGTGCCAGTTCCCTCCTGGGACAGGGGGCTGTGGCCAAAAACATTCAGTACTTC CASSLLGQGAVAKNIQYF